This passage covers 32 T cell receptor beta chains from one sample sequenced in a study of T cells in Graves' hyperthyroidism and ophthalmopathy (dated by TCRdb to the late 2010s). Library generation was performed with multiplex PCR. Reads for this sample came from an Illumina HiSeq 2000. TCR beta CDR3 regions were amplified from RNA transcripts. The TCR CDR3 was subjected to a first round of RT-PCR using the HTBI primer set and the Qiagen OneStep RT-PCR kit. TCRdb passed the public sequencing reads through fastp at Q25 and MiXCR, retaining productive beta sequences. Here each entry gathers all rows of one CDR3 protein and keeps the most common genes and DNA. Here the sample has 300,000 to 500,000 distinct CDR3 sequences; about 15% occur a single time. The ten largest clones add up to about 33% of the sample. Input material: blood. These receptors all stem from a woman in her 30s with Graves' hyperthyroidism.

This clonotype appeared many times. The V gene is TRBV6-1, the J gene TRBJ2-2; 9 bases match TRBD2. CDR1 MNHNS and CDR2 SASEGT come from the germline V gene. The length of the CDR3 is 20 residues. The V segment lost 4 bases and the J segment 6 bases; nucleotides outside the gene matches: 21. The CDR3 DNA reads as TGTGCCAGCAGTGCGGGAAGGATTGCTAGCGGGACGAAGGTTCCCGGGGAGCTGTTTTTT. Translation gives CASSAGRIASGTKVPGELFF.

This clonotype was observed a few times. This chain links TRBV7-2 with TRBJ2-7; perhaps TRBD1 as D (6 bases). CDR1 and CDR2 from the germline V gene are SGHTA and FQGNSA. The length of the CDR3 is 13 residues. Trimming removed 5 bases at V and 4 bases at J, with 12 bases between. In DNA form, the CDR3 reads TGTGCCAGCAGCATAGGGACAAATTACGAGCAGTACTTC. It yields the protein CASSIGTNYEQYF.

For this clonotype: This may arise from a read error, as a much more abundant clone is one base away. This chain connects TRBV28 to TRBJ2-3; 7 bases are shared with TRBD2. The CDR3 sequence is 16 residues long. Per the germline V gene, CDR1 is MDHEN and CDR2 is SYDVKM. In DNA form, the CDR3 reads TGTGCCAGCGGTTTTGGGCGGGAGCATACCACAGATACGCAGTATTTT. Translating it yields CASGFGREHTTDTQYF. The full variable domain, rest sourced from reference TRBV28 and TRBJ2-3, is DVKVTQSSRYLVKRTGEKVFLECVQDMDHENMFWYRQDPGLGLRLIYFSYDVKMKEKGDIPEGYSVSREKKERFSLILESASTNQTSMYLCASGFGREHTTDTQYFGPGTRLTVL.

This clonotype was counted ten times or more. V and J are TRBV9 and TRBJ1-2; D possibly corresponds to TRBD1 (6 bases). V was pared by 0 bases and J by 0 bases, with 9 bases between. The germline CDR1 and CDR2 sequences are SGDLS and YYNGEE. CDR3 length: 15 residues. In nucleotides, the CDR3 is TGTGCCAGCAGCGTAGCCCAGGGGACTAACTATGGCTACACCTTC. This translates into CASSVAQGTNYGYTF.

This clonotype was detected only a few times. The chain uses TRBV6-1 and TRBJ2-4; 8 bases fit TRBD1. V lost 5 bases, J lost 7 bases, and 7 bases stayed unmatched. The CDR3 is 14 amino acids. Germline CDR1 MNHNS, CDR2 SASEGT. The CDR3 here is CASSSPGQDNIQYF. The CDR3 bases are TGTGCCAGCAGTTCACCGGGACAGGACAACATTCAGTACTTC.

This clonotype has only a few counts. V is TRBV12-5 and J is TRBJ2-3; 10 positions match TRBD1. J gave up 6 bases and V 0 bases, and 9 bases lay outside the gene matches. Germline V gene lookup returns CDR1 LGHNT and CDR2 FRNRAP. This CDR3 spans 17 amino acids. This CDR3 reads CASGLVLRDRGWDTQYF. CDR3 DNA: TGTGCTAGTGGTTTGGTGCTACGGGACAGGGGTTGGGATACGCAGTATTTT.

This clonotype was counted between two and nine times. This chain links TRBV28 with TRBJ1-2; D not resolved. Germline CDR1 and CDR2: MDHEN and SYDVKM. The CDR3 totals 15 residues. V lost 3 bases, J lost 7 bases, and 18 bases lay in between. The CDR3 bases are TGTGCCAGCAGTTTTAGTTTTGAGAGCCGGGGTGGCTACACCTTC. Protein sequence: CASSFSFESRGGYTF.

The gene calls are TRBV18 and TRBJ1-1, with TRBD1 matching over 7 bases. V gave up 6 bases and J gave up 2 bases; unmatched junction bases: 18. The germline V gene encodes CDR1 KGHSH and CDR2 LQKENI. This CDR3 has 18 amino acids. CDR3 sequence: CASSPSLAGGPQNTEAFF. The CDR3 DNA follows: TGTGCCAGCTCCCCATCTCTCGCAGGGGGTCCGCAAAACACTGAAGCTTTCTTT.

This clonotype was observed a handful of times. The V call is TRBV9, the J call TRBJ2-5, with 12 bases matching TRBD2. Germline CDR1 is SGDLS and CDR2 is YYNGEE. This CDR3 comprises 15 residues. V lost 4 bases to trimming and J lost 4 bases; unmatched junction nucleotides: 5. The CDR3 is CASSRLAGAGETQYF. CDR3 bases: TGTGCCAGCAGCCGACTAGCGGGAGCAGGAGAGACCCAGTACTTC.

CDR3 region: CASSLRTQETQYF. Here the CDR3 DNA reads TGCGCCAGCAGCTTGAGGACCCAAGAGACCCAGTACTTC. This chain joins TRBV5-1 and TRBJ2-5, with D unresolved. From germline, CDR1 is SGHRS and CDR2 YFSETQ. The CDR3 extends over 13 amino acids. Trimming took 1 base from V and 1 from J, leaving 5 bases between them.

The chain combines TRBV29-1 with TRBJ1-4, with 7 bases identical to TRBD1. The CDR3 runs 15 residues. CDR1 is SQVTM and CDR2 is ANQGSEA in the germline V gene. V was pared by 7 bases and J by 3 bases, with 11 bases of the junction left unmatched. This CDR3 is CSATSPGQPNEKLFF. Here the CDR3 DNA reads TGCAGCGCCACTTCCCCGGGACAGCCTAATGAAAAACTGTTTTTT.

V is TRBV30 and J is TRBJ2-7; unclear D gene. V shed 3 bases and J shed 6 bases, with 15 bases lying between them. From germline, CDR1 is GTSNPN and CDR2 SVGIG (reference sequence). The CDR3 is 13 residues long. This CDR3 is CAWRGQNDAEQYF. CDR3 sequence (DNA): TGTGCCTGGAGGGGTCAGAACGACGCCGAGCAGTACTTC.

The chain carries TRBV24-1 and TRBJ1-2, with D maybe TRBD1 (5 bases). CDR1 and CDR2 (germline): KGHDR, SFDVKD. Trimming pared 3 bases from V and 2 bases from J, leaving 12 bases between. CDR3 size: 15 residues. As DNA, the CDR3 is TGTGCCACCAGTGATGGAGGGACGGGGAACTATGGCTACACCTTC. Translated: CATSDGGTGNYGYTF.

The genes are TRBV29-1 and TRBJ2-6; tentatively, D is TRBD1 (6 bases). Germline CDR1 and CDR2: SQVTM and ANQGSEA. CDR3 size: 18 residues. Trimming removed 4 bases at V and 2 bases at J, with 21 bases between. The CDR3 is CSVVFLLGTGTGANVLTF. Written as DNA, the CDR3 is TGCAGCGTTGTCTTTCTTTTAGGAACAGGGACTGGGGCCAACGTCCTGACTTTC. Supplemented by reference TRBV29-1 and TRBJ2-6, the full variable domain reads SAVISQKPSRDICQRGTSLTIQCQVDSQVTMMFWYRQQPGQSLTLIATANQGSEATYESGFVIDKFPISRPNLTFSTLTVSNMSPEDSSIYLCSVVFLLGTGTGANVLTFGAGSRLTVL.

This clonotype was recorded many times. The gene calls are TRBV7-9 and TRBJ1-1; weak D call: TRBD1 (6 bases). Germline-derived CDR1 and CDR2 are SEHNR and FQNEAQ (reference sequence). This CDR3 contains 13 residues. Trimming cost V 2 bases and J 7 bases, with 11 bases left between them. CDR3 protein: CASSLIRGGEAFF. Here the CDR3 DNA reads TGTGCCAGCAGCTTAATCAGGGGCGGTGAAGCTTTCTTT.

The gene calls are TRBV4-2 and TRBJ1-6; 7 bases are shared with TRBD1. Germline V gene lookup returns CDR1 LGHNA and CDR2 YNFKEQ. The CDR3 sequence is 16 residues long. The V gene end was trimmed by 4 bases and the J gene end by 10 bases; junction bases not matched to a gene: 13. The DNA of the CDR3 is TGTGCCAGCAGCCCCCAGAATAGGGACAGCGGCTCACCCCTCCACTTT. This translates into CASSPQNRDSGSPLHF.

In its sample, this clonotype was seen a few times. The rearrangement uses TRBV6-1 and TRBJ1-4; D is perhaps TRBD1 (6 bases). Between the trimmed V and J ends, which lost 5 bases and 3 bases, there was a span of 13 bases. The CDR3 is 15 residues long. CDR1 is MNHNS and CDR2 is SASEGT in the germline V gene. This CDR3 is CASSSKGVPNEKLFF. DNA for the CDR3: TGTGCCAGCAGTTCGAAGGGGGTCCCTAATGAAAAACTGTTTTTT.

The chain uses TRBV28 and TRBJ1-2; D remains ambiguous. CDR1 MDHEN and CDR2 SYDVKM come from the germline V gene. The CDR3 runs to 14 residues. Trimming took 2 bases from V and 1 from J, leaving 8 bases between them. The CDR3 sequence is CASSLAQYNYGYTF. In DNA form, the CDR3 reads TGTGCCAGCAGTTTAGCTCAGTATAACTATGGCTACACCTTC.

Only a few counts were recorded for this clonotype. In DNA, the CDR3 is TGCGCCAGCAGTGCGAAAGGGAACACTGAAGCTTTCTTT. This encodes CASSAKGNTEAFF. The V and J genes are TRBV10-2 and TRBJ1-1, with unresolved D. Trimming took 4 bases from V and 1 from J, leaving 7 bases between them. Germline CDR1 and CDR2: WSHSY and SAAADI. The CDR3 extends over 13 amino acids.

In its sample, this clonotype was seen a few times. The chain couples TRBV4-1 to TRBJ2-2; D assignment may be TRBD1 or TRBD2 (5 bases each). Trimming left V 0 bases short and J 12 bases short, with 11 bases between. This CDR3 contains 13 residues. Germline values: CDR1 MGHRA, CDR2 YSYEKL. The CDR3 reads CASSQEASGQLFF. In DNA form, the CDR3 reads TGCGCCAGCAGCCAAGAGGCGTCGGGACAGCTGTTTTTT.

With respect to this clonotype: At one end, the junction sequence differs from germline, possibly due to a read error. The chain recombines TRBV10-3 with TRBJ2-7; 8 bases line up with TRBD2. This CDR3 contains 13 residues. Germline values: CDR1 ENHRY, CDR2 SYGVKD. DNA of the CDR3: TGTGCCACCTCAGCGGGAGCCCGCTACGAGCAGCACTTC. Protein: CATSAGARYEQHF.

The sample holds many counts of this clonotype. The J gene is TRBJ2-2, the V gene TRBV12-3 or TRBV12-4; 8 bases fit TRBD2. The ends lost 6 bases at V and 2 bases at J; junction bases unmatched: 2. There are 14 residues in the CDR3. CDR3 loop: CASRAGANTGELFF. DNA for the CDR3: TGTGCCAGCAGAGCGGGAGCTAACACCGGGGAGCTGTTTTTT.

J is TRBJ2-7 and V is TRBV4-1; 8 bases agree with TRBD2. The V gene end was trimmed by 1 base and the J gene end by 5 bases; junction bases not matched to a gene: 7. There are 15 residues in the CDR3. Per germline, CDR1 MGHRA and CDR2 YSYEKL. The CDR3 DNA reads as TGCGCCAGCAGCCAAGTTGGACTAGCATCCAACGAGCAGTACTTC. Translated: CASSQVGLASNEQYF.

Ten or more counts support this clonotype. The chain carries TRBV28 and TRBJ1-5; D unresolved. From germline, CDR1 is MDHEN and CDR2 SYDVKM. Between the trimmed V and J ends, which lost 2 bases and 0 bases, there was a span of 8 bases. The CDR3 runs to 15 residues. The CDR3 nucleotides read TGTGCCAGCAGTTTAGGTACTTATAGCAATCAGCCCCAGCATTTT. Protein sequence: CASSLGTYSNQPQHF.

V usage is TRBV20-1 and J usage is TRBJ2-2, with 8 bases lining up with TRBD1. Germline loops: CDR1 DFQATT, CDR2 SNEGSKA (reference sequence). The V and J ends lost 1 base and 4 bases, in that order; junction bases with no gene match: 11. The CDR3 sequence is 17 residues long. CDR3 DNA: TGCAGTGCTAGAGTGGGCGGCAGGGGGCGCCCCACCGGGGAGCTGTTTTTT. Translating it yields CSARVGGRGRPTGELFF.

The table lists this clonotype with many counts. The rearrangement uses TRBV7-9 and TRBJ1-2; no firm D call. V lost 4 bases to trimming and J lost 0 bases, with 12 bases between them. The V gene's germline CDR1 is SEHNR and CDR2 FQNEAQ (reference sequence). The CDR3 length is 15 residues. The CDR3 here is CASSSLTGANYGYTF. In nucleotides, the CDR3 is TGTGCCAGCAGCTCCTTGACGGGAGCTAACTATGGCTACACCTTC.

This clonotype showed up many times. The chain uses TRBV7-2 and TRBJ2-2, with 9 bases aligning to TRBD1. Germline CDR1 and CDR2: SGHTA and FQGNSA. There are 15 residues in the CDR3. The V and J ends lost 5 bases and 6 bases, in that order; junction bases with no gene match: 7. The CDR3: CASSTRQGVAGELFF. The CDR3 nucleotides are TGTGCCAGCAGCACCAGACAGGGGGTCGCCGGGGAGCTGTTTTTT.

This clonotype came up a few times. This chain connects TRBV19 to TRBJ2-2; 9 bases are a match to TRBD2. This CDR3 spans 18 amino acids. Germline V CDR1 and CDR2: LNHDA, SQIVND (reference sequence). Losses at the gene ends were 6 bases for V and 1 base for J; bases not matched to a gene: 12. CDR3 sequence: CASRPFPETSGNTGELFF. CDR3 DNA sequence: TGTGCCAGTAGACCTTTCCCTGAGACTAGCGGGAACACCGGGGAGCTGTTTTTT.

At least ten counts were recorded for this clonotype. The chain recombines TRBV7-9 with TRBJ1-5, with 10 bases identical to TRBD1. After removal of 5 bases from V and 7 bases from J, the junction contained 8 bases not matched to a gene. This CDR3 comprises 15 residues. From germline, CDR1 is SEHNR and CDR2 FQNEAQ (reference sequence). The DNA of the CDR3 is TGTGCCAGCAGCCTAGACAGGGGGCGGGAACAGCCCCAGCATTTT. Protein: CASSLDRGREQPQHF.

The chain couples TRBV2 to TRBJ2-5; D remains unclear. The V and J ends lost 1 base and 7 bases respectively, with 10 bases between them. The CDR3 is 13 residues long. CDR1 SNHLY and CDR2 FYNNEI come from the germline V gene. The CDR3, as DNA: TGTGCCAGCAGTGAAGGGGGTATGGTGACCCAGTACTTC. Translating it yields CASSEGGMVTQYF. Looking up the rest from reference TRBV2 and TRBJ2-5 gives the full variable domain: EPEVTQTPSHQVTQMGQEVILRCVPISNHLYFYWYRQILGQKVEFLVSFYNNEISEKSEIFDDQFSVERPDGSNFTLKIRSTKLEDSAMYFCASSEGGMVTQYFGPGTRLLVL.

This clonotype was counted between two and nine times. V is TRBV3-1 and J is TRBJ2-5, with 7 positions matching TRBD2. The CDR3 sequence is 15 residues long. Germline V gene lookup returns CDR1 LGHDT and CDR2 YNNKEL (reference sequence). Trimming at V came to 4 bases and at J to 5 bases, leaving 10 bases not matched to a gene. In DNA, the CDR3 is TGTGCCAGCAGCCCCTTTGGGGAGGGCCGGGAGACCCAGTACTTC. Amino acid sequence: CASSPFGEGRETQYF.

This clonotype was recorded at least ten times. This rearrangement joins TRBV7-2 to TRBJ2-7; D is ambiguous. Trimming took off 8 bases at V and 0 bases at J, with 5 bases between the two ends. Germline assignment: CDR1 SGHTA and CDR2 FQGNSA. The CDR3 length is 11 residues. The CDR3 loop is CASGHSYEQYF. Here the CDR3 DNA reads TGTGCCAGCGGCCACTCCTACGAGCAGTACTTC.